The next 18 T cell receptor beta chains were all read from a single sample in a study of T cell changes during pregnancy in multiple sclerosis (dated 2019 in TCRdb). The method was the immunoSEQ multiplex PCR assay. What TCRdb holds here is the immuneACCESS table cut down to in-frame rearrangements. Part of the clones is not present; checked against another copy, under half of the missing clones reflect an unresolved V gene, and the others are unexplained. The sample table contains 49,000 or so clones; only one count was recorded for approximately 94% of them. The ten top clones hold 5.5% of the sample. This specimen was CD8+ T cells from peripheral blood mononuclear cells, taken before pregnancy. The receptors shown here come from a female donor with multiple sclerosis, enrolled in a pregnancy study.

This rearrangement joins TRBV19 to TRBJ2-7; 7 positions match TRBD2. From germline, CDR1 is LNHDA and CDR2 SQIVND (reference sequence). V gave up 5 bases and J gave up 1 base; unmatched junction bases: 8. The CDR3 is made up of 15 amino acids. CDR3 amino acids: CASSPGEGVSYEQYF. In nucleotides, the CDR3 is TGTGCCAGTAGTCCGGGGGAGGGAGTGTCCTACGAGCAGTACTTC.

The chain has TRBV5-5 and TRBJ1-6; D is unclear. From germline, CDR1 is SGHKS and CDR2 YYEKEE (reference sequence). The ends were cut back, 3 bases at V and 5 bases at J, with 9 bases in the middle. This CDR3 has 14 residues. The CDR3 sequence is CASSSDIHNSPLHF. Here the CDR3 DNA reads TGTGCCAGCAGCTCCGACATCCATAATTCACCCCTCCACTTT. The whole variable domain, filled in from reference TRBV5-5 and TRBJ1-6, reads DAGVTQSPTHLIKTRGQQVTLRCSPISGHKSVSWYQQVLGQGPQFIFQYYEKEERGRGNFPDRFSARQFPNYSSELNVNALLLGDSALYLCASSSDIHNSPLHFGNGTRLTVT.

The V and J genes are TRBV4-1 and TRBJ2-7; possible D gene TRBD2, 5 bases. The CDR3 runs 12 residues. Looked up from germline, CDR1 is MGHRA and CDR2 is YSYEKL. V dropped 2 bases and J dropped 6 bases, with 8 bases sitting between them. The CDR3 coding sequence is TGCGCCAGCAGCCAACCTAGCAGCGAGCAGTACTTC. Amino acid sequence: CASSQPSSEQYF.

CDR3 amino acids: CASSPSSRGSPDQETQYF. CDR3 coding DNA: TGTGCCAGCAGCCCCTCCTCGAGAGGCTCCCCCGACCAAGAGACCCAGTACTTC. The chain is built from TRBV9 and TRBJ2-5; D gene ambiguous. V lost 4 bases and J lost 0, with 22 bases in between. Per germline, CDR1 SGDLS and CDR2 YYNGEE. The CDR3 is 18 residues long.

A single count supports this clone. The V and J genes are TRBV5-6 and TRBJ1-1; a possible D gene is TRBD1 (6 bases). Germline CDR1 is SGHDT and CDR2 is YYEEEE. The CDR3 runs 16 residues. V was pared by 0 bases and J by 0 bases, with 12 bases between. CDR3 amino acids: CASSLGQGNMNTEAFF. CDR3 DNA: TGTGCCAGCAGCTTGGGGCAGGGGAATATGAACACTGAAGCTTTCTTT. The full variable domain, with the rest looked up from reference TRBV5-6 and TRBJ1-1, is DAGVTQSPTHLIKTRGQQVTLRCSPKSGHDTVSWYQQALGQGPQFIFQYYEEEERQRGNFPDRFSGHQFPNYSSELNVNALLLGDSALYLCASSLGQGNMNTEAFFGQGTRLTVV.

The V call is TRBV9, the J call TRBJ2-7; D may be TRBD1 (5 bases). V was shortened by 0 bases and J by 6 bases, with 10 bases between the two germline ends. The CDR3 covers 13 residues. Per germline, CDR1 SGDLS and CDR2 YYNGEE. The CDR3 DNA reads as TGTGCCAGCAGCGTAGCACAGGCCGGCGAGCAGTACTTC. Its translation: CASSVAQAGEQYF.

The chain combines TRBV2 with TRBJ2-2; D is possibly TRBD2 (5 bases). The V end was cut by 3 bases, the J end by 1 base, with 9 bases between. CDR1 SNHLY and CDR2 FYNNEI come from the germline V gene. The CDR3 spans 15 residues. As DNA, the CDR3 is TGTGCCAGCAGTGATATCGGACTGAACACCGGGGAGCTGTTTTTT. Its protein is CASSDIGLNTGELFF.

This clone was counted a few times. This chain connects TRBV6-5 to TRBJ1-2; 7 nucleotides align to TRBD1. Germline CDR1 reads MNHEY; CDR2 reads SVGAGI. There are 13 residues in the CDR3. Trimming at V came to 0 bases and at J to 8 bases, leaving 3 bases not matched to a gene. The chain's CDR3 is CASSYSTGRGYTF. CDR3 in DNA: TGTGCCAGCAGTTACTCGACAGGGAGGGGCTACACCTTC.

The chain employs TRBV28 and TRBJ1-2; D remains unclear. The V and J ends lost 2 bases and 4 bases respectively, with 8 bases between them. CDR3 length: 13 residues. From germline, CDR1 is MDHEN and CDR2 SYDVKM. Here the CDR3 reads CASSLGQSYGYTF. The CDR3 DNA reads as TGTGCCAGCAGTTTAGGGCAGTCCTATGGCTACACCTTC.

The chain joins TRBV5-6 to TRBJ2-2; no reliable D call. The V gene's germline CDR1 is SGHDT and CDR2 YYEEEE. CDR3 length: 12 amino acids. The V end lost 0 bases, the J end lost 8 bases, and 5 bases lay between the germline ends. The CDR3 reads CASSLGRGELFF. The DNA for the CDR3 is TGTGCCAGCAGCTTGGGCAGGGGGGAGCTGTTTTTT. Using reference TRBV5-6 and TRBJ2-2 for the parts outside the CDR3, the full variable domain is DAGVTQSPTHLIKTRGQQVTLRCSPKSGHDTVSWYQQALGQGPQFIFQYYEEEERQRGNFPDRFSGHQFPNYSSELNVNALLLGDSALYLCASSLGRGELFFGEGSRLTVL.

The rearrangement links TRBV7-6 to TRBJ2-7, with 7 bases identical to TRBD1. The germline V gene encodes CDR1 SGHVS and CDR2 FNYEAQ. CDR3 size: 14 residues. The junction had 6 bases not matched to a gene; V was cut back by 5 bases and J by 2 bases. CDR3: CASSQTGSPYEQYF. The CDR3 bases are TGTGCCAGCAGCCAGACAGGGAGCCCCTACGAGCAGTACTTC.

The rearrangement joins TRBV28 to TRBJ2-1, with D possibly being TRBD1 (6 bases). CDR3 size: 16 residues. Trimming stripped 11 bases from V and 4 bases from J, with 24 bases between. Germline V gives CDR1 MDHEN, CDR2 SYDVKM. The CDR3 nucleotides read TGTGCCTCAACTTCCGGGACACTCGCTGAGTACAATGAGCAGTTCTTC. Its protein product is CASTSGTLAEYNEQFF.

V and J are TRBV5-6 and TRBJ1-2; D unclear. Germline loops: CDR1 SGHDT, CDR2 YYEEEE. The CDR3 consists of 12 residues. V was trimmed by 4 bases and J by 6 bases, leaving 10 bases between them. DNA for the CDR3: TGTGCCAGCAGCAGCCCCCTCCATGGCTACACCTTC. This translates into CASSSPLHGYTF.

V usage is TRBV19 and J usage is TRBJ1-2; perhaps TRBD1 as D (6 bases). This CDR3 is built from 14 residues. V dropped 5 bases and J dropped 6 bases, with 16 bases sitting between them. The germline V gene has CDR1 LNHDA and CDR2 SQIVND (reference sequence). The CDR3 sequence is CASSLWGGVNGYTF. CDR3 nucleotides: TGTGCCAGTAGTCTCTGGGGGGGCGTGAATGGCTACACCTTC.

V usage is TRBV7-9 and J usage is TRBJ1-1; perhaps TRBD1 as D (6 bases). The CDR3 loop spans 17 amino acids. V was cut by 2 bases and J by 0 bases, with 16 bases left in between. From germline, CDR1 is SEHNR and CDR2 FQNEAQ (reference sequence). CDR3: CASSLSRDIFMNTEAFF. The CDR3 DNA reads TGTGCCAGCAGCTTAAGTCGGGACATCTTCATGAACACTGAAGCTTTCTTT.

V gene TRBV5-1 combines with J gene TRBJ2-7; possible D gene TRBD1, 5 bases. V shed 0 bases and J shed 1 base, with 11 bases lying between them. Germline V gives CDR1 SGHRS, CDR2 YFSETQ. The CDR3 loop spans 15 amino acids. CDR3 nucleotide sequence: TGCGCCAGCAGCTTGGGCGCAGGGCTATCCTACGAGCAGTACTTC. This codes for CASSLGAGLSYEQYF. Filled out from reference TRBV5-1 and TRBJ2-7, the complete variable domain reads KAGVTQTPRYLIKTRGQQVTLSCSPISGHRSVSWYQQTPGQGLQFLFEYFSETQRNKGNFPGRFSGRQFSNSRSEMNVSTLELGDSALYLCASSLGAGLSYEQYFGPGTRLTVT.

This chain links TRBV5-1 with TRBJ1-1, with D maybe TRBD1 (6 bases). Trimming left V 2 bases short and J 1 base short, with 15 bases between. Germline V gene data show CDR1 as SGHRS and CDR2 as YFSETQ. The CDR3 has 16 amino acids. CDR3 amino acids: CASSLQGKGRNTEAFF. The CDR3 bases are TGCGCCAGCAGCTTACAGGGAAAAGGCAGGAACACTGAAGCTTTCTTT. Looking up the rest from reference TRBV5-1 and TRBJ1-1 gives the full variable domain: KAGVTQTPRYLIKTRGQQVTLSCSPISGHRSVSWYQQTPGQGLQFLFEYFSETQRNKGNFPGRFSGRQFSNSRSEMNVSTLELGDSALYLCASSLQGKGRNTEAFFGQGTRLTVV.

The chain joins TRBV10-3 to TRBJ2-3; D might be TRBD2 (5 bases). CDR3 length: 15 amino acids. Looked up from germline, CDR1 is ENHRY and CDR2 is SYGVKD. Trimming removed 2 bases at V and 6 bases at J, with 15 bases between. This CDR3 reads CAISEPAAGWDTQYF. The CDR3 DNA is TGTGCCATCAGTGAGCCGGCGGCGGGTTGGGATACGCAGTATTTT.